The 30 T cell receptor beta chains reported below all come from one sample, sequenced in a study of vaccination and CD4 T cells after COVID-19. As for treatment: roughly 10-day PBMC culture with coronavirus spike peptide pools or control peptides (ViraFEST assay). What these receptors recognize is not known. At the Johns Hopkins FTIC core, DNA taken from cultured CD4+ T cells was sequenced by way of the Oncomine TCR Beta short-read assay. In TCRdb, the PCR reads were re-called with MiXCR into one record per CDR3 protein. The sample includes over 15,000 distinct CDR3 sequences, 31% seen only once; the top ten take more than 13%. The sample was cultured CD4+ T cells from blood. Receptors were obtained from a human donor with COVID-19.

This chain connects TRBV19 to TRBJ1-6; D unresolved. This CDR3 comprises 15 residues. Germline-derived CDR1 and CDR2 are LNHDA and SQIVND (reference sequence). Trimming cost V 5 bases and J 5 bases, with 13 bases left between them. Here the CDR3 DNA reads TGTGCCAGTAGTTTTTCAGGCGTTCATAATTCACCCCTCCACTTT. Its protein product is CASSFSGVHNSPLHF.

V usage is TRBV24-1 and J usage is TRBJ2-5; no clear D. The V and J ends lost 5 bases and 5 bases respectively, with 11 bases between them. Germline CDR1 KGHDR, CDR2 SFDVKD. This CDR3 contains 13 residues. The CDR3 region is CATSAANRETQYF. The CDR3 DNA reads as TGTGCCACCAGTGCGGCCAACCGGGAGACCCAGTACTTC.

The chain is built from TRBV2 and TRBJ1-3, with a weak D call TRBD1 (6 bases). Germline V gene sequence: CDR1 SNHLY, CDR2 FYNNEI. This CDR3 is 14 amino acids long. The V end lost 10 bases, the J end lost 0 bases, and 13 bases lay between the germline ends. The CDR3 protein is CATRPGASGNTIYF. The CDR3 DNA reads TGTGCCACCCGCCCAGGGGCCTCTGGAAACACCATATATTTT.

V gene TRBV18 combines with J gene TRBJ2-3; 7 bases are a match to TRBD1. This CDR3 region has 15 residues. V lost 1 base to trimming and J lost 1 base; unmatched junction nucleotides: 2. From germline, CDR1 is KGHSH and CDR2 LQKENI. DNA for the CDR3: TGTGCCAGCTCACCACGCCAGGGGGGCACAGATACGCAGTATTTT. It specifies CASSPRQGGTDTQYF.

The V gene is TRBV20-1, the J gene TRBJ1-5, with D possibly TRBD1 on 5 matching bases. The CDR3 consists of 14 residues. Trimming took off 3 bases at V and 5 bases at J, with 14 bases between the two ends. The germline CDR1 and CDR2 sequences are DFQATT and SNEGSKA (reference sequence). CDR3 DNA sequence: TGCAGTGCTAGGGCCGGGGCGGGGGATCAGCCCCAGCATTTT. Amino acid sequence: CSARAGAGDQPQHF.

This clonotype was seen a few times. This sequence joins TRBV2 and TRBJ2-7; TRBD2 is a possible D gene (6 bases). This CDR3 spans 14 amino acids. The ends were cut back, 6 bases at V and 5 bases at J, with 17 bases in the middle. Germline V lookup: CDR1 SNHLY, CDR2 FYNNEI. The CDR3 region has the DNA TGTGCCAGCAGGACCGGGACTTCACCCCACGAGCAGTACTTC. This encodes CASRTGTSPHEQYF.

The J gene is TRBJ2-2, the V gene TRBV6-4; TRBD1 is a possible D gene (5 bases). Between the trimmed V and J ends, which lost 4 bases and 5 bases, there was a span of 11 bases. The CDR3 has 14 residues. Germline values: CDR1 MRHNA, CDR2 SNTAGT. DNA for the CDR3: TGTGCCAGCAGTGCCAGCCCAGGGACCGGGGAGCTGTTTTTT. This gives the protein CASSASPGTGELFF.

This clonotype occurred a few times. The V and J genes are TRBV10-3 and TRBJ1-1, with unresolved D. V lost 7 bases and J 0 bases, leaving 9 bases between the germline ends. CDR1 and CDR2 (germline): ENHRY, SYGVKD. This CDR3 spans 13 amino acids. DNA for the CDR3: TGTGCCATCACAGGCAGCATGAACACTGAAGCTTTCTTT. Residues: CAITGSMNTEAFF.

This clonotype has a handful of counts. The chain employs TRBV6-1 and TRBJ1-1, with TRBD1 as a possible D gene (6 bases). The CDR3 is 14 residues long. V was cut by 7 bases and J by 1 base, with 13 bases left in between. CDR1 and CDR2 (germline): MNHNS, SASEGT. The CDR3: CASKNRGENTEAFF. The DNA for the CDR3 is TGTGCCAGCAAGAATAGGGGGGAGAACACTGAAGCTTTCTTT.

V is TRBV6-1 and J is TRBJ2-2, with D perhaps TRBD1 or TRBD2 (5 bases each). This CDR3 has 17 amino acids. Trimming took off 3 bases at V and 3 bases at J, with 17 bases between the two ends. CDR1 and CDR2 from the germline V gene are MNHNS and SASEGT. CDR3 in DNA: TGTGCCAGCAGTGACGATCGAGGGGCGAGGGACACCGGGGAGCTGTTTTTT. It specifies CASSDDRGARDTGELFF.

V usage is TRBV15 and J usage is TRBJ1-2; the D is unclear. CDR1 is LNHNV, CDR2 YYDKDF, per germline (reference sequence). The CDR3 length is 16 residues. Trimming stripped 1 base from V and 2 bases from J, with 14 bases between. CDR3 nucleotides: TGTGCCACCAGCAGAGGACGGGATCCCGTAAACTATGGCTACACCTTC. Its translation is CATSRGRDPVNYGYTF. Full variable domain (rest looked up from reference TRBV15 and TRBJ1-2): DAMVIQNPRYQVTQFGKPVTLSCSQTLNHNVMYWYQQKSSQAPKLLFHYYDKDFNNEADTPDNFQSRRPNTSFCFLDIRSPGLGDTAMYLCATSRGRDPVNYGYTFGSGTRLTVV.

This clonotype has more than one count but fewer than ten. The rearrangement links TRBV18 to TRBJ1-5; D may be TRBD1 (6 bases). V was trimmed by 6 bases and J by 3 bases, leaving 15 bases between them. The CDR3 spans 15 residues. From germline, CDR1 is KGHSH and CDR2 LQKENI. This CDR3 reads CASSDRQDDNQPQHF. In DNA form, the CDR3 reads TGTGCCAGCTCCGATAGACAGGATGACAATCAGCCCCAGCATTTT.

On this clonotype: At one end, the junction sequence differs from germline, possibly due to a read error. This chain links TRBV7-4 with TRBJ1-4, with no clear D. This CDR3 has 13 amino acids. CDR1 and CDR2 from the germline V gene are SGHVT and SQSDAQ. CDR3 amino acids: CASSVADGEKLFF. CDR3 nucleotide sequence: TGTGCCAGCAGCGTAGCGGACGGTGAAAAACTGTTTTTT.

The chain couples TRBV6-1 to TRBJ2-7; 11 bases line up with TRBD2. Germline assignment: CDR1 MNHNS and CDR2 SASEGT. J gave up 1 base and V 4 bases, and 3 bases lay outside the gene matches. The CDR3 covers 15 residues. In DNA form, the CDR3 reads TGTGCCAGCAGTGGACTAGCGGGGTCTTCCTACGAGCAGTACTTC. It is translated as CASSGLAGSSYEQYF.

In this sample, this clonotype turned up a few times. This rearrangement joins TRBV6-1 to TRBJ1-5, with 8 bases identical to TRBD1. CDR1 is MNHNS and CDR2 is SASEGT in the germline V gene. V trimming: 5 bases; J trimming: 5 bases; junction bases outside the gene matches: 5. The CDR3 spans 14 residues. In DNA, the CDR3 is TGTGCCAGCAGTCTTTCAGGGGGCGATCAGCCCCAGCATTTT. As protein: CASSLSGGDQPQHF.

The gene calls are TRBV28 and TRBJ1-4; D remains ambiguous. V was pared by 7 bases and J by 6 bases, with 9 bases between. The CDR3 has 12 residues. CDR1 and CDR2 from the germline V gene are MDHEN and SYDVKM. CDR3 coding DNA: TGTGCCAGCACAGTGGGTGATGAAAAACTGTTTTTT. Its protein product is CASTVGDEKLFF.

Written as DNA, the CDR3 is TGTGCCAGTAGTATAGAATCGGGGGGGACAGATACGCAGTATTTT. Its protein is CASSIESGGTDTQYF. V and J are TRBV19 and TRBJ2-3, with 8 bases identical to TRBD2. The CDR3 covers 15 residues. V lost 0 bases to trimming and J lost 3 bases; unmatched junction nucleotides: 2. Germline V gives CDR1 LNHDA, CDR2 SQIVND (reference sequence).

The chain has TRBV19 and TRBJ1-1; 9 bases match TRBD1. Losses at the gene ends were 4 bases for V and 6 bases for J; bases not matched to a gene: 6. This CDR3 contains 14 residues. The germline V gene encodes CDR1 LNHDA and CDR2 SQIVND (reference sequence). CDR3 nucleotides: TGTGCCAGTAGTACACAGGGGGCAGGGGCTGAAGCTTTCTTT. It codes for CASSTQGAGAEAFF.

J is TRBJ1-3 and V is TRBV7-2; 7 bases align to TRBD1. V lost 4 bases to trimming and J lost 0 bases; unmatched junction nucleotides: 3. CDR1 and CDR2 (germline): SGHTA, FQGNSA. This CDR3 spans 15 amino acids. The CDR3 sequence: CASSSDRISGNTIYF. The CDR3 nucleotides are TGTGCCAGCAGCTCGGACAGGATCTCTGGAAACACCATATATTTT.

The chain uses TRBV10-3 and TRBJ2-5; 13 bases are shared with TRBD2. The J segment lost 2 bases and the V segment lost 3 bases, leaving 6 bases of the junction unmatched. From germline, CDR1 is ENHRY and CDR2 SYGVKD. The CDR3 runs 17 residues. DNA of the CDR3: TGTGCCATCAGTGACCGCGTGACTAGCGGGGGGCAAGAGACCCAGTACTTC. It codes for CAISDRVTSGGQETQYF.

The CDR3 loop reads CASSPRIGSSGELFF. The CDR3 nucleotides are TGTGCCAGCAGCCCCCGGATCGGGTCATCTGGGGAGCTGTTTTTT. The V and J genes are TRBV11-3 and TRBJ2-2; D gene unclear. CDR1 is SGHNT and CDR2 is YENEEA in the germline V gene. V dropped 5 bases and J dropped 8 bases, with 18 bases sitting between them. CDR3 size: 15 residues.

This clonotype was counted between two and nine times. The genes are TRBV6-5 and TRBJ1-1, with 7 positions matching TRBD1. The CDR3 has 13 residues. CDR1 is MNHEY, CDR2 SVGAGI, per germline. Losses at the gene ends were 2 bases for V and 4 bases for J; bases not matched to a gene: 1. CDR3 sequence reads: CASSYRGLTEAFF. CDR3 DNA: TGTGCCAGCAGTTACAGGGGGCTCACTGAAGCTTTCTTT.

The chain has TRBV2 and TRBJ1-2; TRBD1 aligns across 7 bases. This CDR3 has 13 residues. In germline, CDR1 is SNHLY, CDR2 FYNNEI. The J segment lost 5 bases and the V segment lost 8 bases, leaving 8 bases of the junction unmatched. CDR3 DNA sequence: TGTGCCAGCTCAGGGGGTCCAGCTTATGGCTACACCTTC. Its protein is CASSGGPAYGYTF.

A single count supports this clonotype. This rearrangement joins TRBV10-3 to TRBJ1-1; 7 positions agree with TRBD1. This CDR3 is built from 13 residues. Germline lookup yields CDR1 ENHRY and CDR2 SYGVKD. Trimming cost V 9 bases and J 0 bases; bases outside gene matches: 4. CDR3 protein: CAMGTDMNTEAFF. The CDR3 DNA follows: TGTGCCATGGGGACAGACATGAACACTGAAGCTTTCTTT.

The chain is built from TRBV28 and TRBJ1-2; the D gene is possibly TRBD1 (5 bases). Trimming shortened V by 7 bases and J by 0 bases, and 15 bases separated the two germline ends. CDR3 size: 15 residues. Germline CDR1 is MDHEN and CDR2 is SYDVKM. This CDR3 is CASTPVGRANYGYTF. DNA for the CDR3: TGTGCCAGCACCCCCGTGGGCAGGGCTAACTATGGCTACACCTTC.

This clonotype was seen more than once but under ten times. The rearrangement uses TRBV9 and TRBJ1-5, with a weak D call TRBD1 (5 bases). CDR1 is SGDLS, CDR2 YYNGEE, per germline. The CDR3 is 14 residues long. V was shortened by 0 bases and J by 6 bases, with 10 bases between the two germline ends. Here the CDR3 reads CASSVGGSVQPQHF. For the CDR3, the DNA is TGTGCCAGCAGCGTAGGGGGGTCGGTTCAGCCCCAGCATTTT.

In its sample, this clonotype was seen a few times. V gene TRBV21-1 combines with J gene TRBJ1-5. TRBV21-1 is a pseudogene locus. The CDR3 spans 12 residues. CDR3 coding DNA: TGTGCCAGCTATGGAAAAACCCCGCCCCAGCATTTT. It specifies CASYGKTPPQHF.

The CDR3 bases are TGCAGTCGGGTAAGGAACACTGAAGCTTTCTTT. Protein sequence: CSRVRNTEAFF. This sequence joins TRBV20-1 and TRBJ1-1, with D hard to call. The CDR3 covers 11 residues. The V and J ends lost 8 bases and 1 base respectively, with 8 bases between them. The germline gives CDR1 DFQATT, CDR2 SNEGSKA (reference sequence).

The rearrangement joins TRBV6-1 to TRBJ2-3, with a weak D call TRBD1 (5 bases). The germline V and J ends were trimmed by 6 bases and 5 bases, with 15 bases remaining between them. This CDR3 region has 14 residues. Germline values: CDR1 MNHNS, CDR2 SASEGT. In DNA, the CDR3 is TGTGCCAGCAGACAGGCAGGAGTAGGAGATACGCAGTATTTT. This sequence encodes CASRQAGVGDTQYF.

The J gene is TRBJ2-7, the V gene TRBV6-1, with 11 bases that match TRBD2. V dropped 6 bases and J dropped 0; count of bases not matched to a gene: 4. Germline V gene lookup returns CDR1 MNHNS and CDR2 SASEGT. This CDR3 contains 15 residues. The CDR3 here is CASSHSGGVSYEQYF. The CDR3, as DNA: TGTGCCAGCAGCCATAGCGGGGGGGTCTCCTACGAGCAGTACTTC.